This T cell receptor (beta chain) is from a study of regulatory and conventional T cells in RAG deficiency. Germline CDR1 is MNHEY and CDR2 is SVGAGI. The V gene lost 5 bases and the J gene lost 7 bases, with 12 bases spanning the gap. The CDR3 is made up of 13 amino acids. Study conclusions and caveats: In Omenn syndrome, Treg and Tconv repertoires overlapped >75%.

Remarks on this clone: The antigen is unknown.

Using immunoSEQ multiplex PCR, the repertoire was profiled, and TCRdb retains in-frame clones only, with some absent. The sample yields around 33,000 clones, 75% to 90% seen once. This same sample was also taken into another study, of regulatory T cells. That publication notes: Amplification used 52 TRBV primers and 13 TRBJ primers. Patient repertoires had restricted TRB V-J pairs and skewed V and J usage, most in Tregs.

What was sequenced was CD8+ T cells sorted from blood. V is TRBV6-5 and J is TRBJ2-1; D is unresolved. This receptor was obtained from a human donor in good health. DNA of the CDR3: TGTGCCAGCAGTGGCGGAGTGTTAAATGAGCAGTTCTTC. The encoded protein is CASSGGVLNEQFF.